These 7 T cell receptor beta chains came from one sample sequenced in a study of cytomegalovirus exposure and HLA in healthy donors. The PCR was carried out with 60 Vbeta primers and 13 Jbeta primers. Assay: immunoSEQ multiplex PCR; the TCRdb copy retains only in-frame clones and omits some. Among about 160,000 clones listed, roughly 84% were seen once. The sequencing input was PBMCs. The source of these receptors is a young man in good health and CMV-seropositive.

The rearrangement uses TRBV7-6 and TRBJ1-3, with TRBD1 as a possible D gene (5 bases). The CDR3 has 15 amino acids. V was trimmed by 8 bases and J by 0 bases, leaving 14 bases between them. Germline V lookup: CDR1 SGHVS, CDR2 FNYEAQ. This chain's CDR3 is CASRAGGNSGNTIYF. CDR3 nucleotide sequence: TGTGCCAGCCGAGCGGGGGGGAACTCTGGAAACACCATATATTTT.

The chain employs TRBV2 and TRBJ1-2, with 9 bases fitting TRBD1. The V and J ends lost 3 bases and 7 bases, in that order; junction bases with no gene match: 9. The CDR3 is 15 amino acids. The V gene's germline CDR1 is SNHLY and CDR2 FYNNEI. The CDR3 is CASSETGQGSFGYTF. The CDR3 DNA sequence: TGTGCCAGCAGTGAGACGGGACAGGGAAGCTTTGGCTACACCTTC.

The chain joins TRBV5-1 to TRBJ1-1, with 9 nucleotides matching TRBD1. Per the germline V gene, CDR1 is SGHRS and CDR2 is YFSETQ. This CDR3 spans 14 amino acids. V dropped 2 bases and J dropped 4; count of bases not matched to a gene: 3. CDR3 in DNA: TGCGCCAGCAGCTTTGCGACAGGGGGCACTGAAGCTTTCTTT. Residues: CASSFATGGTEAFF. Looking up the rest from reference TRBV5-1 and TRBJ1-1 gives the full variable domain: KAGVTQTPRYLIKTRGQQVTLSCSPISGHRSVSWYQQTPGQGLQFLFEYFSETQRNKGNFPGRFSGRQFSNSRSEMNVSTLELGDSALYLCASSFATGGTEAFFGQGTRLTVV.

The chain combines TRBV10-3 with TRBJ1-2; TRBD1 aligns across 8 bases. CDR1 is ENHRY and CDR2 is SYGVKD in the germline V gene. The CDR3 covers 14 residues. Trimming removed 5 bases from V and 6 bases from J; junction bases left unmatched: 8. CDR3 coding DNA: TGTGCCATCAGTCGACAGGGGAGGTTCGATGGCTACACCTTC. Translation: CAISRQGRFDGYTF.

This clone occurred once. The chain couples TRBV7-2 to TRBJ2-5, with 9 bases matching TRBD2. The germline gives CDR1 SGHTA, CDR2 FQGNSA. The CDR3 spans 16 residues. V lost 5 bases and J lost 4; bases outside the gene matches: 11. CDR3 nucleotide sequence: TGTGCCAGCAGCCCCTCTAGCGGGGTTACCGGAGAGACCCAGTACTTC. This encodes CASSPSSGVTGETQYF.

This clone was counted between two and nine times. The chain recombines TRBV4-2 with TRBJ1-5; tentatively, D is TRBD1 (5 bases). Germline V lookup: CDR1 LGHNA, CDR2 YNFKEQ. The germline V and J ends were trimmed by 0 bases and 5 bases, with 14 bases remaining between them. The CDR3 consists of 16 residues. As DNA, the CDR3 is TGTGCCAGCAGCCAAGAAGGGGAAATGGGGCATCAGCCCCAGCATTTT. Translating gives CASSQEGEMGHQPQHF.

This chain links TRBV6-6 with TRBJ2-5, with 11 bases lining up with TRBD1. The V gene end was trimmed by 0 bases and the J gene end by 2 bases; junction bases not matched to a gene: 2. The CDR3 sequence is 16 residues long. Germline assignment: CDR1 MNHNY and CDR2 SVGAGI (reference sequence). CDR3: CASSYSGTGGQETQYF. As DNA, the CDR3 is TGTGCCAGCAGTTACTCGGGGACAGGGGGACAAGAGACCCAGTACTTC.